Given below is one T cell receptor beta chain in context. This record comes from a study of blood T cell repertoires in COVID-19. Per the original data handling: How many nucleated cells were present was estimated from reference gene primer amplification. Measured with immunoSEQ multiplex PCR; TCRdb has only the in-frame clones, and not every one. V and J calls and clone size are given by that table; D and trimming were obtained from the DNA. The sample has 260,000 or so clones; 80% to 90% are singletons. The CDR3 consists of 16 residues. V lost 3 bases to trimming and J lost 5 bases, with 17 bases between them. The germline V gene encodes CDR1 KGHSH and CDR2 LQKENI.

The rearrangement uses TRBV18 and TRBJ1-5; possible D gene TRBD1, 5 bases. This sequence was found in a woman in her twenties or thirties with acute COVID-19. The sample consisted of PBMCs or T cells enriched from blood (not recorded which). The CDR3 is CASSPLRVSGDQPQHF. As DNA, the CDR3 is TGTGCCAGCTCACCCCTAAGAGTTTCGGGGGATCAGCCCCAGCATTTT.